Here is one T cell receptor (beta chain) with its context. The antigen is not known. One entry per CDR3 protein, called by TCRdb with MiXCR from the 5' RACE reads. The repertoire holds approximately 150,000 distinct CDR3 sequences, with roughly 13% as singletons. The germline gives CDR1 GTSNPN, CDR2 SVGIG (reference sequence). The CDR3 has 15 amino acids. The V end was cut by 6 bases, the J end by 1 base, with 17 bases between. The data were obtained in a study of T-cell memory formation after mild COVID-19. The overall study: TCR clustering was largely donor specific.

Whole-study findings and limits: CD4/CD8 balance characterized clones contracting day 15 to 85, and CD4+ skew characterized later expanders.

The sequence came from a man in his late teens or twenties who had mild COVID-19 (a few samples of this study predate the infection). Cell type and time point are not known. The chain recombines TRBV30 with TRBJ2-3; D possibly matches TRBD1 or TRBD2 (7 bases each). The sequencing sample was made of PBMCs or a T cell subset sorted from them (not recorded which). CDR3 protein: CACRGDSGGTDTQYF. The CDR3, as DNA: TGTGCCTGTAGGGGGGACAGCGGGGGCACAGATACGCAGTATTTT.